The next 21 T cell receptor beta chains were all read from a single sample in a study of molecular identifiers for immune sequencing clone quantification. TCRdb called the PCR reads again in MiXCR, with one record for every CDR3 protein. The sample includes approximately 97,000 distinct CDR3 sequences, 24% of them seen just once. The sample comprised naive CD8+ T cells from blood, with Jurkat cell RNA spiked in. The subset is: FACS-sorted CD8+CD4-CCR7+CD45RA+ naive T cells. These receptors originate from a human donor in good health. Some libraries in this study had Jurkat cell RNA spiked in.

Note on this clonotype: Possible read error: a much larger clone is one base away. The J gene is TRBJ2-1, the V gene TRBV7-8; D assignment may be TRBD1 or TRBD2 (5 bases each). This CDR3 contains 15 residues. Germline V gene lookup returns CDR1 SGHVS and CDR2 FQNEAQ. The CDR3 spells CASSLEGSSYNGQFF. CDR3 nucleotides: TGTGCCAGCAGCTTAGAGGGGAGCTCCTACAATGGGCAGTTCTTC.

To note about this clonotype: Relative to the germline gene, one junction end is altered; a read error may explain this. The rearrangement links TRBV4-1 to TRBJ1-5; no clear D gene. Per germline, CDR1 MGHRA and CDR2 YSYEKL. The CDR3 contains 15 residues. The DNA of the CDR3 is TGCGCCAGCAGCCAAGATCGGCCCTACAATCAGCCCCAACATTTT. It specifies CASSQDRPYNQPQHF.

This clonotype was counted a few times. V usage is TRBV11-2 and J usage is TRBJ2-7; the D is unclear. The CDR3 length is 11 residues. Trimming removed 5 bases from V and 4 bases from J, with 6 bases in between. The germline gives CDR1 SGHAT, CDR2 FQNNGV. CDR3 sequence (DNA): TGTGCCAGCAGCCTCATATACGAGCAGTACTTC. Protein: CASSLIYEQYF.

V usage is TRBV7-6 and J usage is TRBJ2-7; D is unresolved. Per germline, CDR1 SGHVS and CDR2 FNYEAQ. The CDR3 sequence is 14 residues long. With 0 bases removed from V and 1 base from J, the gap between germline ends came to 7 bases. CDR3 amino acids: CASSLAPESYEQYF. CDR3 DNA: TGTGCCAGCAGCTTAGCGCCGGAATCCTACGAGCAGTACTTC. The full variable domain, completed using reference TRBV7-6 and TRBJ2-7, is GAGVSQSPRYKVTKRGQDVALRCDPISGHVSLYWYRQALGQGPEFLTYFNYEAQQDKSGLPNDRFSAERPEGSISTLTIQRTEQRDSAMYRCASSLAPESYEQYFGPGTRLTVT.

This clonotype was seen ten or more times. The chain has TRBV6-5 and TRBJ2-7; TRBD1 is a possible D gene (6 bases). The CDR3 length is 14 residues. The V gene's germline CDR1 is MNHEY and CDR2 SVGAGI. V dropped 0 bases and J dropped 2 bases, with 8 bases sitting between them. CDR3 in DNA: TGTGCCAGCAGTTACTCGAGGACAGCCTACGAGCAGTACTTC. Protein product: CASSYSRTAYEQYF.

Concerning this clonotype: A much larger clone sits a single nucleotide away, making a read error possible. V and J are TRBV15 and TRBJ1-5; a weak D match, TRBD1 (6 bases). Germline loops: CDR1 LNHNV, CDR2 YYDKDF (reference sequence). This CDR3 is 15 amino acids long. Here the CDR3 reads CATSTTGNSNQPPHF. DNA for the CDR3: TGTGCCACCAGCACCACAGGGAATAGCAATCAGCCCCCGCATTTT.

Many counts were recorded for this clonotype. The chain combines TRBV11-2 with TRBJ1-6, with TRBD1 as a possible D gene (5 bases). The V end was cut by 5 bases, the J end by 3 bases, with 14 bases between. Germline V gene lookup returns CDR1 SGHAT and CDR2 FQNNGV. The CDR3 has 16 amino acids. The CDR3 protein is CASSNTGGNYNSPLHF. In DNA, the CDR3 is TGTGCCAGCAGCAACACGGGGGGGAACTATAATTCACCCCTCCACTTT.

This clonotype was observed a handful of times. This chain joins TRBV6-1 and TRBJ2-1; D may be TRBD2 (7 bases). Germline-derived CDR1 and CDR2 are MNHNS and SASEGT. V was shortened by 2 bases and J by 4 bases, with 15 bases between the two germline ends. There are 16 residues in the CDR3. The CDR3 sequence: CASSESWGGPYNEQFF. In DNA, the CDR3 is TGTGCCAGCAGTGAAAGTTGGGGGGGGCCTTACAATGAGCAGTTCTTC.

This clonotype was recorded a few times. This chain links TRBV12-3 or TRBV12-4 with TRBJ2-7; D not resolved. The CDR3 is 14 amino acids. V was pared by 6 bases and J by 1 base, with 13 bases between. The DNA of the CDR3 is TGTGCCAGCAGCCCTTCGGGTTTGTCCTACGAGCAGTACTTC. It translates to CASSPSGLSYEQYF.

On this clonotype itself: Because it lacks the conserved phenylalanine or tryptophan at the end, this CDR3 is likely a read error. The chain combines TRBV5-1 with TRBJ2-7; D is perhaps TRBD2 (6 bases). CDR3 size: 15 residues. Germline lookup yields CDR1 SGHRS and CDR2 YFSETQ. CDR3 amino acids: CAGSLGGLARDEQYL. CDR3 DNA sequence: TGCGCCGGCAGCTTGGGGGGACTGGCTCGAGACGAGCAGTACCTC.

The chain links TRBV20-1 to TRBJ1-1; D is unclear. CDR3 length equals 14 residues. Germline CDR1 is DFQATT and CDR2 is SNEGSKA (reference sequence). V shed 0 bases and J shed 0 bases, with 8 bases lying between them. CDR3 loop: CSAREGTVNTEAFF. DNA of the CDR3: TGCAGTGCTAGAGAGGGCACGGTGAACACTGAAGCTTTCTTT.

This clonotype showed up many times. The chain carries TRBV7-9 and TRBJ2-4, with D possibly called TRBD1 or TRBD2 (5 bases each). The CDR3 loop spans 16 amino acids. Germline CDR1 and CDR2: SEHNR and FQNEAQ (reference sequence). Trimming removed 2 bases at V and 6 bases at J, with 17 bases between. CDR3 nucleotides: TGTGCCAGCAGCTTAACAACCGGGACCAAAATAAACATTCAGTACTTC. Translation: CASSLTTGTKINIQYF.

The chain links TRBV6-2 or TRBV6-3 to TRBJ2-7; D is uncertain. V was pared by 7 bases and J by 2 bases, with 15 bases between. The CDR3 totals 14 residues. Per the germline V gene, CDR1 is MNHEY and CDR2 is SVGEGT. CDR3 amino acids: CASKIWTSPYEQYF. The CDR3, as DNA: TGTGCCAGCAAGATTTGGACGAGTCCCTACGAGCAGTACTTC.

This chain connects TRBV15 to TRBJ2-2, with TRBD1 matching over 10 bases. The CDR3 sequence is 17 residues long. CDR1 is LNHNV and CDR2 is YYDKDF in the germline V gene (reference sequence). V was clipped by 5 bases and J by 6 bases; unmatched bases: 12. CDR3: CATSDGTGEVVAGELFF. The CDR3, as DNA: TGTGCCACCAGCGACGGGACAGGGGAGGTCGTTGCCGGGGAGCTGTTTTTT.

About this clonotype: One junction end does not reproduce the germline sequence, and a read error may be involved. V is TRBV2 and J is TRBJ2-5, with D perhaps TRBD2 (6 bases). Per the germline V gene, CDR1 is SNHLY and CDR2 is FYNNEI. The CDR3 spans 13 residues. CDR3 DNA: TGTACCAGCCGTGGGGGGTACCAAGAGACCCAGTACTTC. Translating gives CTSRGGYQETQYF.

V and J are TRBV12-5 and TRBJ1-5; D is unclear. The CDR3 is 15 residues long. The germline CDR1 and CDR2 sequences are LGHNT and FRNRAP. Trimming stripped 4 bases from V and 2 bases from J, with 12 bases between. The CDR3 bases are TGTGCTAGTGGTTCTTTCATCCACGGCAATCAGCCCCAGCATTTT. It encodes CASGSFIHGNQPQHF.

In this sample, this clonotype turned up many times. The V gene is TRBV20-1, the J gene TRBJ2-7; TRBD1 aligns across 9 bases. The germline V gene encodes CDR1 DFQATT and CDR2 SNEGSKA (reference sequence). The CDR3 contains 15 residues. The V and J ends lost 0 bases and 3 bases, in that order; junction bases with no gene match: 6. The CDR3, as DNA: TGCAGTGCTAGAGAGGACAGGGGCCCGCTCTACGAGCAGTACTTC. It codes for CSAREDRGPLYEQYF.

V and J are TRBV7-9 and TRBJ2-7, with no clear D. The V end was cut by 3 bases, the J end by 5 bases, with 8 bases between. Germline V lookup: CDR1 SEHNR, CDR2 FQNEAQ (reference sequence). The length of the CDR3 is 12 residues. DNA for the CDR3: TGTGCCAGCAGCTTCTTAGTCGACGAGCAGTACTTC. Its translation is CASSFLVDEQYF.

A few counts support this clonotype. The CDR3 sequence: CASTPQGTGANVLTF. Written as DNA, the CDR3 is TGTGCCAGCACCCCCCAGGGAACTGGGGCCAACGTCCTGACTTTC. The V gene is TRBV28, the J gene TRBJ2-6; D perhaps matches TRBD1 (5 bases). Trimming took off 7 bases at V and 2 bases at J, with 12 bases between the two ends. In germline, CDR1 is MDHEN, CDR2 SYDVKM. The CDR3 covers 15 residues.

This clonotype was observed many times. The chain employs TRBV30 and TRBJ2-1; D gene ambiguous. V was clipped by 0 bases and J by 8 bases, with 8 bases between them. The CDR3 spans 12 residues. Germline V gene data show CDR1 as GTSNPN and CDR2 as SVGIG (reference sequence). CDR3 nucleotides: TGTGCCTGGAGTGTATCGTCCGATGAGCAGTTCTTC. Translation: CAWSVSSDEQFF.

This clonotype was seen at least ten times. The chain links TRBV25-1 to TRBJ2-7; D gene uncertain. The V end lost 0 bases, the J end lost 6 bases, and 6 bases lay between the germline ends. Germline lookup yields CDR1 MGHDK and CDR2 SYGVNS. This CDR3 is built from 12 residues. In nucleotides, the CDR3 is TGTGCCAGCAGTGAATATGACGCCGAGCAGTACTTC. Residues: CASSEYDAEQYF.